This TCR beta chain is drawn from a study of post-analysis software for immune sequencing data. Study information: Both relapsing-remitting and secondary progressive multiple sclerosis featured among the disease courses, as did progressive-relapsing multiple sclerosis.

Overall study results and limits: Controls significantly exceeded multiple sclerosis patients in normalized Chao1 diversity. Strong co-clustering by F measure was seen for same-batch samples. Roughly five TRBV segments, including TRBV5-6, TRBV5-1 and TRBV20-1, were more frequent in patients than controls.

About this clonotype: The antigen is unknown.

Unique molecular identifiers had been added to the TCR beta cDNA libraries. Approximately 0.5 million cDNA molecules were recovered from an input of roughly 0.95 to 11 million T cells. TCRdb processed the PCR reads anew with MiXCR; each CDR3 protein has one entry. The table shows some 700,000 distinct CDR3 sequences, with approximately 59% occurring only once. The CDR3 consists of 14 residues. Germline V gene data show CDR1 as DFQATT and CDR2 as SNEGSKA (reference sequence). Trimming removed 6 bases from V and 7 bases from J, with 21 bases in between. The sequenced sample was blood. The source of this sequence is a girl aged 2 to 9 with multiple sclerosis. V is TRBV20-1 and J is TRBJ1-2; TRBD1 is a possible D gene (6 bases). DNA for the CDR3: TGCAGTGCCAGAACGTCGGGGGCGGGCGTTGGCTACACCTTC. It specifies CSARTSGAGVGYTF.